This T cell receptor (beta chain) emerged from a study of cytomegalovirus exposure and HLA in healthy donors. Primers included in the PCR were 60 Vbeta and 13 Jbeta primers. TCRdb keeps only in-frame clones here, not all; method: immunoSEQ multiplex PCR. The sample holds around 88,000 clones, approximately 79% seen once. After removal of 10 bases from V and 5 bases from J, the junction contained 13 bases not matched to a gene. CDR1 is SGHAT and CDR2 is FQDESV in the germline V gene (reference sequence). This CDR3 region has 16 residues. This receptor was taken from a male donor in good health and CMV-seronegative. The rearrangement links TRBV11-1 to TRBJ2-7, with 14 bases that match TRBD2. Material: PBMCs. CDR3 loop: CAKWGTSGRKRDEQYF. The DNA for the CDR3 is TGTGCCAAGTGGGGGACTAGCGGGAGAAAAAGGGACGAGCAGTACTTC.